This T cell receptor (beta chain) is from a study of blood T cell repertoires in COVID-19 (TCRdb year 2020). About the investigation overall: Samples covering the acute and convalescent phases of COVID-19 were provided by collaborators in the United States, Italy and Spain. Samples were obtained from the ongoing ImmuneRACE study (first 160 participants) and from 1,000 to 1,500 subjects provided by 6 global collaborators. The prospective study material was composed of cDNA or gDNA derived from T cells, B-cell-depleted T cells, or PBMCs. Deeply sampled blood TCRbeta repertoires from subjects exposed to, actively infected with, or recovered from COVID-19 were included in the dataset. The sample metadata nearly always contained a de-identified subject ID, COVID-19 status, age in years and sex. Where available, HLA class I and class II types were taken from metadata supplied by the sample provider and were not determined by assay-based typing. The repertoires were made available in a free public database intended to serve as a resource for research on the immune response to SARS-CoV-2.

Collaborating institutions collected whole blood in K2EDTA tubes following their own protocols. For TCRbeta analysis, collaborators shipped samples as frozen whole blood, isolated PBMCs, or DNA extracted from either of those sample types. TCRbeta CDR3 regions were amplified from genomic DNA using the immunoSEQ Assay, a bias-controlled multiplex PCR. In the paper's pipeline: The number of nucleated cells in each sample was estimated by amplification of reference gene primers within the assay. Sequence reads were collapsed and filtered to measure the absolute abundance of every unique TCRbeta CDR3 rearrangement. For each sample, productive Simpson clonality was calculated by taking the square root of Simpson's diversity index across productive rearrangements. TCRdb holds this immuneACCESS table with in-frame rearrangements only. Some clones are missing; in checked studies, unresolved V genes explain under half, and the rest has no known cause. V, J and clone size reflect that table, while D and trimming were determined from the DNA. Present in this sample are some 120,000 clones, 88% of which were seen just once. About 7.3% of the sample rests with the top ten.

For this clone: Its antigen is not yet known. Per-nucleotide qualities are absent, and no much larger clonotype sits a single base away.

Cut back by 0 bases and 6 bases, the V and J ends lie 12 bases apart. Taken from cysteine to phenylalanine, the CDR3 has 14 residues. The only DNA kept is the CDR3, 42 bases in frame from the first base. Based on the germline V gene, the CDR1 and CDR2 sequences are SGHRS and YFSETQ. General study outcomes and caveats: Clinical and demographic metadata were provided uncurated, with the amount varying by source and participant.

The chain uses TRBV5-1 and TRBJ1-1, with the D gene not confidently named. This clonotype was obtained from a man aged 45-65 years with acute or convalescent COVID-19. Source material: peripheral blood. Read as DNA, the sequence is TGCGCCAGCAGCTTGGGGCCCCCCGCCCCTGAAGCTTTCTTT. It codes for CASSLGPPAPEAFF.